This T cell receptor beta chain was captured in a study of cytomegalovirus exposure and HLA in healthy donors. CDR3 size: 15 residues. V trimming: 5 bases; J trimming: 5 bases; junction bases outside the gene matches: 5. Germline-derived CDR1 and CDR2 are MNHEY and SMNVEV (reference sequence). The primer mix had 60 Vbeta and 13 Jbeta primers. Some clones are missing from TCRdb's copy, which holds only in-frame ones; the method was immunoSEQ multiplex PCR. The sample holds about 160,000 clones; around 75% are singletons and the top ten take 3%. The sequencing input was PBMCs. This receptor was identified in a woman aged 50 to 60 in good health and CMV-seropositive. This chain joins TRBV27 and TRBJ1-4; 10 bases line up with TRBD1. CDR3 residues: CASSKRQGANEKLFF. The CDR3 region has the DNA TGTGCCAGCAGTAAAAGACAGGGGGCCAATGAAAAACTGTTTTTT.